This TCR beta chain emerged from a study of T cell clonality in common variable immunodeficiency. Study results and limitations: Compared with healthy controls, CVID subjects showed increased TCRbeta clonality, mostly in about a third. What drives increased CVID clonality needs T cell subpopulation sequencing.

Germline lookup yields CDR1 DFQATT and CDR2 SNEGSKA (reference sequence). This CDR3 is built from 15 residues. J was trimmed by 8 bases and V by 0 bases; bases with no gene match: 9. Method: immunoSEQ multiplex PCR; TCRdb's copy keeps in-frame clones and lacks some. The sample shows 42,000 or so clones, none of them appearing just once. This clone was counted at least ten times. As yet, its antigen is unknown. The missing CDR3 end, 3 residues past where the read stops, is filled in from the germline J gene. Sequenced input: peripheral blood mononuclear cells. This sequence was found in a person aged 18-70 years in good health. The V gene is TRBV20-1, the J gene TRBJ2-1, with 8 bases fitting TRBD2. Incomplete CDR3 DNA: TGCAGTGCTAGAGAGGGGAGGAGACTAGCGCATGAG. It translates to CSAREGRRLAHE. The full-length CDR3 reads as CSAREGRRLAHEQFF.